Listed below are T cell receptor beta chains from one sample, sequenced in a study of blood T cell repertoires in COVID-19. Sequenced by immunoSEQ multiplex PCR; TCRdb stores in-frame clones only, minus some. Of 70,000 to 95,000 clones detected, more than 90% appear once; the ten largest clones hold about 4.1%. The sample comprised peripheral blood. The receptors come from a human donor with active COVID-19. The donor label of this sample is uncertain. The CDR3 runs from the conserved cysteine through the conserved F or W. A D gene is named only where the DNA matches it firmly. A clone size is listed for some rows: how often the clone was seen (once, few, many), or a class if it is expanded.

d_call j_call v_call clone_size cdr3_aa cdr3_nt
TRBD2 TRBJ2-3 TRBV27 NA CASSTLTSGAGTTQYF TGTGCCAGCAGTACCTTGACTAGCGGGGCGGGTACTACGCAGTATTTT
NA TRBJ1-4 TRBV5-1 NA CASSTRPGEGEKLFF TGCGCCAGCAGCACACGACCGGGGGAGGGTGAAAAACTGTTTTTT
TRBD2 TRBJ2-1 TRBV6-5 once CASRKGGGADEQFF TGTGCCAGCAGGAAAGGCGGGGGGGCCGATGAGCAGTTCTTC
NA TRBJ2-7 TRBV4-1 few CASSQGTGRNEQYF TGCGCCAGCAGCCAAGGAACAGGGAGAAACGAGCAGTACTTC
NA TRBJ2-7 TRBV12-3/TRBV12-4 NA CASSMTSFYEQYF TGTGCCAGCAGTATGACTAGTTTCTACGAGCAGTACTTC
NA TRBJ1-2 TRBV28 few CASNNRANYGYTF TGTGCCAGCAATAACAGGGCCAACTATGGCTACACCTTC
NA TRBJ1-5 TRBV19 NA CASSSRGGGNQPQHF TGTGCCAGTAGTTCCCGGGGAGGTGGCAATCAGCCCCAGCATTTT
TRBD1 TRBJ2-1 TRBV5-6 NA CASSSMTGGTLYNEQFF TGTGCCAGCAGCTCAATGACAGGGGGGACCCTCTACAATGAGCAGTTCTTC
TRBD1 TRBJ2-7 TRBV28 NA CASRPLGQGPYEQYF TGTGCCAGCAGACCACTAGGACAGGGCCCCTACGAGCAGTACTTC
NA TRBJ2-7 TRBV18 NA CASSPPDRSEQYF TGTGCCAGCTCACCACCAGACAGGAGCGAGCAGTACTTC
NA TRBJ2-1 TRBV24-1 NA CATSDLGLQGDEQFF TGTGCCACCAGTGATTTGGGTTTACAGGGCGATGAGCAGTTCTTC
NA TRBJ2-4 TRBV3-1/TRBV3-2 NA CASSQWTSFIQYF TGTGCCAGCAGTCAGTGGACTTCATTCATTCAGTACTTC
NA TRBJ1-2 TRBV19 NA CASSIDSGEEGYTF TGTGCCAGTAGTATAGATTCCGGGGAGGAAGGCTACACCTTC
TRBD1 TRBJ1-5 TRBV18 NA CASSPLGQYNQPQHF TGTGCCAGCTCACCATTGGGACAGTACAATCAGCCCCAGCATTTT
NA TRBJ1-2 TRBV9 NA CASSVGGVYGYTF TGTGCCAGCAGCGTAGGCGGGGTCTATGGCTACACCTTC
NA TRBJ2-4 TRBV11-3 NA CASSLGAGRLKNIQYF TGTGCCAGCAGCTTAGGTGCGGGCCGGCTCAAAAACATTCAGTACTTC
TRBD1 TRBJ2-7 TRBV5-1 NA CASSLIRGPYEQYF TGCGCCAGCAGCTTGATCAGGGGGCCCTACGAGCAGTACTTC
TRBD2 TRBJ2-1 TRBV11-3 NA CASSTRTSGGYNEQFF TGTGCCAGCAGCACCCGGACTAGCGGGGGATACAATGAGCAGTTCTTC
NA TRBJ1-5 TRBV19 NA CASREAGVGNQPQHF TGTGCCTCCCGGGAGGCAGGGGTTGGCAATCAGCCCCAGCATTTT
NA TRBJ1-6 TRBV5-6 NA CASSLGQTLISPLHF TGTGCCAGCAGCTTGGGACAGACCTTGATTTCACCCCTCCACTTT
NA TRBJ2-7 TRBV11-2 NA CASSLVRGFSYEQYF TGTGCCAGCAGCTTAGTACGGGGTTTCTCCTACGAGCAGTACTTC
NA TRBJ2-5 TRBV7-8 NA CASSLGQWAETQYF TGTGCCAGCAGCCTAGGACAGTGGGCAGAGACCCAGTACTTC
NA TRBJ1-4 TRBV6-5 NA CASSYSASREKLFF TGTGCCAGCAGTTACTCGGCCAGCAGGGAAAAACTGTTTTTT
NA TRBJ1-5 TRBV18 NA CASSSQPGLDQPQHF TGTGCCAGCTCAAGTCAACCGGGACTCGATCAGCCCCAGCATTTT
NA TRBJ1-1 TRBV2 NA CASSDHGKGSGNTEAFF TGTGCCAGCAGTGACCACGGGAAGGGATCGGGGAACACTGAAGCTTTCTTT
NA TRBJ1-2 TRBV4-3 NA CASSPRTVEYGYTF TGCGCCAGCAGCCCCAGGACTGTCGAGTATGGCTACACCTTC
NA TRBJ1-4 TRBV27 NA CASSPWTIHEKLFF TGTGCCAGCAGTCCATGGACAATTCATGAAAAACTGTTTTTT